These 28 T cell receptor beta chains came from one sample sequenced in a study of OX40 agonist ivuxolimab in advanced cancers. Assay used: immunoSEQ multiplex PCR; TCRdb lists only in-frame clones, some missing. The sample carries more than 65,000 clones, around 84% recorded once. Sequenced material: CD4+ or CD8+ T cells sorted from blood, taken in a trial of the OX40 agonist ivuxolimab. Receptors were obtained from an adult with an advanced solid tumor such as melanoma, head and neck, liver or kidney cancer.

The CDR3 sequence is CASSSSQGLDTEAFF. As DNA, the CDR3 is TGTGCCAGCAGCTCCTCCCAGGGTCTGGACACTGAAGCTTTCTTT. The V gene is TRBV5-6, the J gene TRBJ1-1, with D perhaps matching TRBD1 (5 bases). This CDR3 is built from 15 residues. V shed 3 bases and J shed 3 bases, with 15 bases lying between them. Germline V gives CDR1 SGHDT, CDR2 YYEEEE.

The chain links TRBV5-1 to TRBJ2-5, with 12 bases identical to TRBD1. Trimming cost V 2 bases and J 4 bases; bases outside gene matches: 9. This CDR3 has 17 residues. Germline V CDR1 and CDR2: SGHRS, YFSETQ. CDR3 sequence: CASSFTPGQGAVETQYF. CDR3 coding DNA: TGCGCCAGCAGCTTTACCCCGGGACAGGGGGCTGTAGAGACCCAGTACTTC.

With respect to this clone: One junction end disagrees with the germline gene, perhaps due to a read error. The J gene is TRBJ1-6, the V gene TRBV30; 8 nucleotides line up with TRBD1. The germline CDR1 and CDR2 sequences are GTSNPN and SVGIG (reference sequence). This CDR3 comprises 13 residues. The CDR3 DNA is TGTGCCTGGAGCCCCGGGGGTCAGGGGGCTATAACCTTT. It translates to CAWSPGGQGAITF.

The chain combines TRBV5-1 with TRBJ2-3; a weak D match, TRBD1 (6 bases). The CDR3 extends over 15 amino acids. The V end was cut by 6 bases, the J end by 3 bases, with 17 bases between. Germline V gives CDR1 SGHRS, CDR2 YFSETQ. This CDR3 reads CASTLGGGMTDTQYF. As DNA, the CDR3 is TGCGCCAGCACCCTTGGTGGGGGCATGACAGATACGCAGTATTTT. Complete variable domain (other parts from reference TRBV5-1 and TRBJ2-3): KAGVTQTPRYLIKTRGQQVTLSCSPISGHRSVSWYQQTPGQGLQFLFEYFSETQRNKGNFPGRFSGRQFSNSRSEMNVSTLELGDSALYLCASTLGGGMTDTQYFGPGTRLTVL.

This clone was seen a few times. This chain links TRBV5-1 with TRBJ2-7, with D perhaps TRBD2 (5 bases). Trimming stripped 5 bases from V and 6 bases from J, with 12 bases between. The CDR3 is 12 residues long. Per the germline V gene, CDR1 is SGHRS and CDR2 is YFSETQ. The CDR3 sequence is CASSEGTAEQYF. The DNA for the CDR3 is TGCGCCAGCAGTGAGGGAACGGCCGAGCAGTACTTC.

The chain carries TRBV19 and TRBJ1-4; 7 bases are shared with TRBD1. The ends lost 8 bases at V and 0 bases at J; junction bases unmatched: 9. Germline lookup yields CDR1 LNHDA and CDR2 SQIVND (reference sequence). The CDR3 covers 16 residues. The CDR3 here is CASGRQGVATNEKLFF. CDR3 in DNA: TGTGCCAGTGGCCGACAGGGAGTTGCAACTAATGAAAAACTGTTTTTT.

This CDR3 reads CAISQGVGGYGYTF. The CDR3, as DNA: TGTGCCATCAGTCAGGGCGTAGGCGGCTATGGCTACACCTTC. This chain connects TRBV10-3 to TRBJ1-2; possible D gene TRBD1, 5 bases. The CDR3 contains 14 residues. CDR1 and CDR2 (germline): ENHRY, SYGVKD. Trimming pared 5 bases from V and 4 bases from J, leaving 14 bases between.

This clone was found once. V and J are TRBV28 and TRBJ1-5, with no clear D. Germline CDR1 is MDHEN and CDR2 is SYDVKM. V gave up 8 bases and J gave up 0 bases, with 8 bases separating them. CDR3 size: 13 residues. The CDR3 reads CASRRISNQPQHF. CDR3 nucleotide sequence: TGTGCCAGCCGGCGGATTAGCAATCAGCCCCAGCATTTT.

This clone came up a few times. V is TRBV4-2 and J is TRBJ2-1; weak D call: TRBD2 (5 bases). This CDR3 has 16 amino acids. Germline V lookup: CDR1 LGHNA, CDR2 YNFKEQ. The ends were cut back, 1 base at V and 4 bases at J, with 14 bases in the middle. CDR3 amino acids: CASSQGVAGSYNEQFF. CDR3 nucleotides: TGTGCCAGCAGCCAAGGGGTCGCGGGCTCTTACAATGAGCAGTTCTTC.

The rearrangement joins TRBV5-4 to TRBJ2-1, with TRBD1 identical over 8 bases. Trimming cost V 2 bases and J 9 bases; bases outside gene matches: 10. The germline gives CDR1 SGHNT, CDR2 YYREEE (reference sequence). This CDR3 is built from 15 residues. The CDR3 nucleotides read TGTGCCAGCAGCTTACCCGGGGACAGGACGGCTGAGCAGTTCTTC. It is translated as CASSLPGDRTAEQFF.

The genes are TRBV21-1 and TRBJ1-4; the table gives TRBD1 as D, unverified against the DNA. TRBV21-1 is deemed a pseudogene. The CDR3 is made up of 17 amino acids. The CDR3 DNA reads TGTGCCAGCAGCAAAGGAGGGACAGGGGGCCTGAATGAAAAACTGTTTTTT. Encoded protein: CASSKGGTGGLNEKLFF.

This clone was recorded only once. The rearrangement links TRBV28 to TRBJ1-6; D unclear. The V and J ends lost 3 bases and 7 bases respectively, with 4 bases between them. This CDR3 contains 12 residues. Germline V gene data show CDR1 as MDHEN and CDR2 as SYDVKM. CDR3 bases: TGTGCCAGCAGTTTTGGAAATTCACCCCTCCACTTT. Translated, it gives CASSFGNSPLHF.

The sample holds a few counts of this clone. The rearrangement links TRBV6-6 to TRBJ2-3, with 7 bases matching TRBD2. Germline CDR1 MNHNY, CDR2 SVGAGI (reference sequence). The length of the CDR3 is 15 residues. V shed 6 bases, J shed 6 bases, and the junction held 12 bases outside the gene matches. The CDR3 nucleotides read TGTGCCAGCAGAACAAGCGGGACCCGAGGGGATACGCAGTATTTT. Its translation: CASRTSGTRGDTQYF.

The rearrangement joins TRBV18 to TRBJ1-1; D uncertain. Germline loops: CDR1 KGHSH, CDR2 LQKENI. CDR3 size: 15 residues. With 2 bases removed from V and 0 bases from J, the gap between germline ends came to 10 bases. In DNA form, the CDR3 reads TGTGCCAGCTCACCAGCGAGGGTCATGAACACTGAAGCTTTCTTT. Translating it yields CASSPARVMNTEAFF. Variable domain in full (rest from reference TRBV18 and TRBJ1-1): NAGVMQNPRHLVRRRGQEARLRCSPMKGHSHVYWYRQLPEEGLKFMVYLQKENIIDESGMPKERFSAEFPKEGPSILRIQQVVRGDSAAYFCASSPARVMNTEAFFGQGTRLTVV.

The chain is built from TRBV5-5 and TRBJ1-2; D possibly corresponds to TRBD1 (6 bases). The CDR3 covers 13 residues. V was cut by 1 base and J by 6 bases, with 10 bases left in between. Germline-derived CDR1 and CDR2 are SGHKS and YYEKEE (reference sequence). The CDR3 bases are TGTGCCAGCAGCTTGCTACAGGGCGATGGCTACACCTTC. This gives the protein CASSLLQGDGYTF. Looking up the rest from reference TRBV5-5 and TRBJ1-2 gives the full variable domain: DAGVTQSPTHLIKTRGQQVTLRCSPISGHKSVSWYQQVLGQGPQFIFQYYEKEERGRGNFPDRFSARQFPNYSSELNVNALLLGDSALYLCASSLLQGDGYTFGSGTRLTVV.

V gene TRBV11-2 combines with J gene TRBJ2-1; perhaps TRBD1 as D (7 bases). The V end lost 6 bases, the J end lost 7 bases, and 19 bases lay between the germline ends. This CDR3 comprises 15 residues. Germline CDR1 reads SGHAT; CDR2 reads FQNNGV. The CDR3 DNA sequence: TGTGCCAGCAGGAATCTCAGGGGGGCGAGGAATGAGCAGTTCTTC. The encoded protein is CASRNLRGARNEQFF. Together with reference TRBV11-2 and TRBJ2-1, the CDR3 gives the full variable domain: EAGVAQSPRYKIIEKRQSVAFWCNPISGHATLYWYQQILGQGPKLLIQFQNNGVVDDSQLPKDRFSAERLKGVDSTLKIQPAKLEDSAVYLCASRNLRGARNEQFFGPGTRLTVL.

The chain joins TRBV19 to TRBJ2-1; weak D call: TRBD1 (6 bases). This CDR3 has 14 residues. V lost 5 bases and J lost 9, with 17 bases in between. Germline assignment: CDR1 LNHDA and CDR2 SQIVND (reference sequence). The CDR3 bases are TGTGCCAGTAGTGAAGGCTCAGGGGTTACTGAGCAGTTCTTC. Amino acids: CASSEGSGVTEQFF. The full variable domain, with the rest looked up from reference TRBV19 and TRBJ2-1, is DGGITQSPKYLFRKEGQNVTLSCEQNLNHDAMYWYRQDPGQGLRLIYYSQIVNDFQKGDIAEGYSVSREKKESFPLTVTSAQKNPTAFYLCASSEGSGVTEQFFGPGTRLTVL.

V usage is TRBV25-1 and J usage is TRBJ1-3; TRBD1 is a possible D gene (6 bases). V was shortened by 0 bases and J by 0 bases, with 12 bases between the two germline ends. Germline lookup yields CDR1 MGHDK and CDR2 SYGVNS. The CDR3 is made up of 17 amino acids. CDR3 amino acids: CASSEYVTGPSGNTIYF. As DNA, the CDR3 is TGTGCCAGCAGTGAATATGTGACAGGACCCTCTGGAAACACCATATATTTT.

V and J are TRBV28 and TRBJ2-3; tentative D call: TRBD2 (5 bases). Germline V CDR1 and CDR2: MDHEN, SYDVKM. The ends were cut back, 9 bases at V and 0 bases at J, with 10 bases in the middle. The CDR3 contains 13 residues. The CDR3 region is CASQRSSTDTQYF. CDR3 in DNA: TGTGCCAGTCAGCGGTCGAGCACAGATACGCAGTATTTT.

The CDR3, as DNA: TGCAGCGTAGGGGACGGGGGGAATACGCAGTATTTT. Translating gives CSVGDGGNTQYF. This sequence joins TRBV29-1 and TRBJ2-3, with TRBD2 identical over 7 bases. Germline trimming cut 6 bases from V and 7 bases from J; bases unmatched to any gene: 7. CDR3 length equals 12 residues. Germline-derived CDR1 and CDR2 are SQVTM and ANQGSEA.

J is TRBJ2-1 and V is TRBV13; 10 bases align to TRBD2. CDR1 and CDR2 (germline): PRHDT, FYEKMQ (reference sequence). The length of the CDR3 is 16 residues. Losses at the gene ends were 4 bases for V and 3 bases for J; bases not matched to a gene: 6. CDR3 sequence (DNA): TGTGCCAGCAGCTCGACGAGCGGGGGGGGCTACAATGAGCAGTTCTTC. Translated: CASSSTSGGGYNEQFF.

This chain joins TRBV10-2 and TRBJ2-5; weak D call: TRBD2 (5 bases). The CDR3 is 14 amino acids. From germline, CDR1 is WSHSY and CDR2 SAAADI. Trimming removed 2 bases at V and 5 bases at J, with 12 bases between. The CDR3 region is CASSETTRRETQYF. DNA of the CDR3: TGCGCCAGCAGTGAGACAACTCGGAGGGAGACCCAGTACTTC.

V is TRBV7-8 and J is TRBJ2-2, with a weak D call TRBD2 (6 bases). Trimming left V 5 bases short and J 3 bases short, with 10 bases between. This CDR3 has 14 amino acids. Germline values: CDR1 SGHVS, CDR2 FQNEAQ. This chain's CDR3 is CASSVRLDTGELFF. For the CDR3, the DNA is TGTGCCAGCAGCGTAAGACTAGACACCGGGGAGCTGTTTTTT.

The chain is built from TRBV7-2 and TRBJ1-6; 8 bases map to TRBD1. The length of the CDR3 is 16 residues. Unmatched junction bases numbered 4, after V lost 1 base and J lost 5 bases. The germline gives CDR1 SGHTA, CDR2 FQGNSA. The CDR3 spells CASSLGTGTHNSPLHF. The CDR3 DNA follows: TGTGCCAGCAGCTTAGGGACAGGGACCCATAATTCACCCCTCCACTTT.

The genes are TRBV11-1 and TRBJ2-1; 9 nucleotides align to TRBD1. Germline V CDR1 and CDR2: SGHAT, FQDESV (reference sequence). This CDR3 has 15 amino acids. V lost 5 bases to trimming and J lost 10 bases; unmatched junction nucleotides: 12. The CDR3 DNA reads as TGTGCCAGCAGCCCCGATGGACAGGGGATTTTGGAGCAGTTCTTC. It specifies CASSPDGQGILEQFF.

This clone was counted a few times. V gene TRBV7-9 combines with J gene TRBJ1-1; D is unclear. This CDR3 is built from 13 residues. Germline V gene sequence: CDR1 SEHNR, CDR2 FQNEAQ (reference sequence). V lost 4 bases and J lost 10, with 16 bases in between. The CDR3 sequence: CASSSPVMDRAFF. Written as DNA, the CDR3 is TGTGCCAGCAGCTCCCCGGTCATGGATCGAGCTTTCTTT.

J is TRBJ2-5 and V is TRBV27, with D possibly TRBD1 on 7 matching bases. The V gene lost 4 bases and the J gene lost 7 bases, with 16 bases spanning the gap. The germline V gene has CDR1 MNHEY and CDR2 SMNVEV (reference sequence). The CDR3 consists of 14 residues. Here the CDR3 reads CASSSTGRSGTQYF. The DNA of the CDR3 is TGTGCCAGCAGTTCGACAGGGAGGTCCGGGACCCAGTACTTC.

By frequency in the sample, this clone is medium-sized. This chain joins TRBV2 and TRBJ1-5, with TRBD1 as a possible D gene (5 bases). The CDR3 totals 14 residues. V was pared by 7 bases and J by 4 bases, with 14 bases between. Germline CDR1 is SNHLY and CDR2 is FYNNEI. The CDR3 DNA follows: TGTGCCAGCAAGTTGGGACGGTATAATCAGCCCCAGCATTTT. Protein product: CASKLGRYNQPQHF. The variable domain in full, with the rest retrieved from reference TRBV2 and TRBJ1-5, is EPEVTQTPSHQVTQMGQEVILRCVPISNHLYFYWYRQILGQKVEFLVSFYNNEISEKSEIFDDQFSVERPDGSNFTLKIRSTKLEDSAMYFCASKLGRYNQPQHFGDGTRLSIL.